A single sample gave rise to the 19 T cell receptor beta chains below, sequenced in a study of CD8 T cells in ankylosing spondylitis. MiXCR was run by TCRdb on the 5' RACE reads, yielding one entry per CDR3 protein. Of roughly 180,000 distinct CDR3 sequences in the sample, 9.8% were seen once. Sequenced sample: blood, either unsorted or a sorted T cell fraction (not recorded which). These receptors all come from a female donor with ankylosing spondylitis or in good health (not recorded which).

This clonotype was recorded a few times. The chain links TRBV18 to TRBJ1-4; the D is unclear. The CDR3 has 15 residues. CDR1 is KGHSH and CDR2 is LQKENI in the germline V gene. Trimming took 0 bases from V and 8 from J, leaving 13 bases between them. The CDR3 DNA follows: TGTGCCAGCTCACCACCGGCAGCCCTCCGGGAAAAACTGTTTTTT. Its protein is CASSPPAALREKLFF. Full variable domain (outside the CDR3, taken from reference TRBV18 and TRBJ1-4): NAGVMQNPRHLVRRRGQEARLRCSPMKGHSHVYWYRQLPEEGLKFMVYLQKENIIDESGMPKERFSAEFPKEGPSILRIQQVVRGDSAAYFCASSPPAALREKLFFGSGTQLSVL.

This clonotype is categorized as medium-sized. CDR3 bases: TGTGCCAGCAGTTTAGGGTTGGTCGAGCAGTACTTC. Residues: CASSLGLVEQYF. The chain uses TRBV12-3 or TRBV12-4 and TRBJ2-7; D is undetermined. The CDR3 is made up of 12 amino acids. V lost 1 base and J 6 bases, leaving 7 bases between the germline ends.

This clonotype showed up just a few times. This chain joins TRBV6-1 and TRBJ2-2; a possible D gene is TRBD1 (6 bases). The CDR3 covers 14 residues. Germline lookup yields CDR1 MNHNS and CDR2 SASEGT. Deletions cut 7 bases from V and 7 bases from J, with 16 bases between. The chain's CDR3 is CASNDVGAVGELFF. The CDR3 DNA follows: TGTGCCAGCAATGATGTGGGGGCGGTCGGGGAGCTGTTTTTT.

This clonotype was recorded once. The V call is TRBV2, the J call TRBJ2-3; TRBD2 agrees at 13 bases. CDR3 length: 18 amino acids. V shed 5 bases, J shed 3 bases, and the junction held 11 bases outside the gene matches. Germline CDR1 reads SNHLY; CDR2 reads FYNNEI. This CDR3 reads CASSPQLAGGPITDTQYF. The CDR3 DNA is TGTGCCAGCAGTCCCCAACTAGCGGGAGGGCCAATAACAGATACGCAGTATTTT. Full variable domain (outside the CDR3, taken from reference TRBV2 and TRBJ2-3): EPEVTQTPSHQVTQMGQEVILRCVPISNHLYFYWYRQILGQKVEFLVSFYNNEISEKSEIFDDQFSVERPDGSNFTLKIRSTKLEDSAMYFCASSPQLAGGPITDTQYFGPGTRLTVL.

This clonotype was counted ten times or more. V is TRBV4-3 and J is TRBJ2-1, with D unclear. The CDR3 is 13 amino acids. V lost 0 bases to trimming and J lost 7 bases, with 7 bases between them. The germline V gene encodes CDR1 LGHNA and CDR2 YSLEER. DNA for the CDR3: TGCGCCAGCAGCCAAGATGTGAGTAATGAGCAGTTCTTC. Protein: CASSQDVSNEQFF.

The chain links TRBV4-1 to TRBJ2-1; 9 bases match TRBD2. CDR1 and CDR2 (germline): MGHRA, YSYEKL. The CDR3 is 15 amino acids. With 4 bases clipped from V and 3 bases from J, the junction kept 4 bases outside the gene matches. The CDR3: CASSLKREDYNEQFF. For the CDR3, the DNA is TGCGCCAGCAGCCTCAAGCGGGAGGACTACAATGAGCAGTTCTTC.

This chain uses TRBV6-2 or TRBV6-3 with TRBJ2-7; 7 nucleotides match TRBD1. CDR3 length: 15 amino acids. V lost 7 bases to trimming and J lost 2 bases; unmatched junction nucleotides: 11. CDR1 and CDR2 from the germline V gene are MNHEY and SVGEGT. CDR3 bases: TGTGCCAGCACCCTCAGTCCGACAGGGCCCTACGAGCAGTACTTC. It specifies CASTLSPTGPYEQYF.

This clonotype was detected many times. This rearrangement joins TRBV4-3 to TRBJ2-2, with D perhaps TRBD1 (5 bases). The germline gives CDR1 LGHNA, CDR2 YSLEER. V lost 4 bases and J 5 bases, leaving 14 bases between the germline ends. CDR3 length: 15 residues. The CDR3 DNA sequence: TGCGCCAGCAGCCTTAGACAGTCGAGGACCGGGGAGCTGTTTTTT. Its protein product is CASSLRQSRTGELFF.

This clonotype was seen a few times. J is TRBJ2-1 and V is TRBV5-1; a possible D gene is TRBD2 (5 bases). V dropped 4 bases and J dropped 4 bases, with 15 bases sitting between them. In germline, CDR1 is SGHRS, CDR2 YFSETQ. The CDR3 consists of 15 residues. CDR3 loop: CASSLGLAQYNEQFF. The CDR3 DNA reads TGCGCCAGCAGCCTCGGGTTAGCGCAATACAATGAGCAGTTCTTC. The full variable domain, in which reference TRBV5-1 and TRBJ2-1 provide the parts outside the CDR3, is KAGVTQTPRYLIKTRGQQVTLSCSPISGHRSVSWYQQTPGQGLQFLFEYFSETQRNKGNFPGRFSGRQFSNSRSEMNVSTLELGDSALYLCASSLGLAQYNEQFFGPGTRLTVL.

The chain carries TRBV28 and TRBJ1-5; D call uncertain. Trimming took 6 bases from V and 3 from J, leaving 15 bases between them. Germline CDR1 and CDR2: MDHEN and SYDVKM. The CDR3 extends over 15 amino acids. The CDR3 protein is CASRPLLGINQPQHF. For the CDR3, the DNA is TGTGCCAGCAGGCCCCTTTTGGGGATCAATCAGCCCCAGCATTTT.

The genes are TRBV7-6 and TRBJ1-5, with D tentatively TRBD1 (5 bases). Germline V lookup: CDR1 SGHVS, CDR2 FNYEAQ. The CDR3 spans 15 residues. Trimming removed 1 base at V and 7 bases at J, with 14 bases between. The CDR3 DNA follows: TGTGCCAGCAGCTTAGGGACCTCGAGGGGACAGCCCCAGCATTTT. It is translated as CASSLGTSRGQPQHF.

This clonotype turned up a few times. The genes are TRBV7-9 and TRBJ2-1, with 7 positions matching TRBD2. The CDR3 runs 14 residues. V was pared by 1 base and J by 7 bases, with 4 bases of the junction left unmatched. The germline V gene encodes CDR1 SEHNR and CDR2 FQNEAQ (reference sequence). The CDR3 here is CASSLVLALNEQFF. Here the CDR3 DNA reads TGTGCCAGCAGCTTAGTACTAGCGTTAAATGAGCAGTTCTTC.

Ten or more counts support this clonotype. The chain combines TRBV7-9 with TRBJ2-7; a possible D gene is TRBD2 (6 bases). CDR3 size: 13 residues. The V end lost 7 bases, the J end lost 2 bases, and 12 bases lay between the germline ends. From germline, CDR1 is SEHNR and CDR2 FQNEAQ (reference sequence). CDR3 protein: CASTAGNTYEQYF. The DNA of the CDR3 is TGTGCCAGCACAGCGGGTAATACCTACGAGCAGTACTTC.

The chain uses TRBV6-1 and TRBJ2-2; D is ambiguous. CDR3 size: 14 residues. Germline CDR1 is MNHNS and CDR2 is SASEGT. V gave up 5 bases and J gave up 4 bases, with 11 bases separating them. This CDR3 reads CASSPAGFTGELFF. The CDR3 DNA follows: TGTGCCAGCAGTCCTGCAGGATTCACCGGGGAGCTGTTTTTT.

This chain joins TRBV4-1 and TRBJ1-1; the D is unclear. The V gene lost 0 bases and the J gene lost 7 bases, with 12 bases spanning the gap. Germline assignment: CDR1 MGHRA and CDR2 YSYEKL. The CDR3 extends over 14 amino acids. The CDR3 is CASSQEPVGLEAFF. The CDR3 DNA sequence: TGCGCCAGCAGCCAAGAACCAGTTGGGCTTGAAGCTTTCTTT.

This chain uses TRBV28 with TRBJ2-1; tentatively, D is TRBD2 (6 bases). The V end lost 10 bases, the J end lost 7 bases, and 20 bases lay between the germline ends. The CDR3 extends over 14 amino acids. Per the germline V gene, CDR1 is MDHEN and CDR2 is SYDVKM. The CDR3 DNA reads TGTGCCACTGTAGGGACTCTCAGTCTTAATGAGCAGTTCTTC. It specifies CATVGTLSLNEQFF.

This chain uses TRBV7-8 with TRBJ2-3; TRBD2 aligns across 11 bases. The V and J ends lost 3 bases and 6 bases, in that order; junction bases with no gene match: 8. The CDR3 contains 16 residues. Germline V gene lookup returns CDR1 SGHVS and CDR2 FQNEAQ. This CDR3 reads CASSLLAGGPSDTQYF. CDR3 DNA: TGTGCCAGCAGCTTGCTAGCGGGAGGCCCCTCGGATACGCAGTATTTT.

The sample holds a few counts of this clonotype. The V call is TRBV12-3 or TRBV12-4, the J call TRBJ2-2; a possible D gene is TRBD2 (6 bases). Between the trimmed V and J ends, which lost 8 bases and 1 base, there was a span of 11 bases. CDR3 length equals 14 residues. CDR3 DNA sequence: TGTGCCAGCTCCCTGGAGGGGAACACCGGGGAGCTGTTTTTT. Its protein product is CASSLEGNTGELFF.

At least ten counts were recorded for this clonotype. The chain links TRBV2 to TRBJ1-6; tentatively, D is TRBD1 (5 bases). This CDR3 is 13 amino acids long. The germline CDR1 and CDR2 sequences are SNHLY and FYNNEI. The V and J ends lost 9 bases and 4 bases respectively, with 10 bases between them. The DNA of the CDR3 is TGTGCCAGTCAGGGAGGGTATAATTCACCCCTCCACTTT. Its protein is CASQGGYNSPLHF. The full variable domain, completed using reference TRBV2 and TRBJ1-6, is EPEVTQTPSHQVTQMGQEVILRCVPISNHLYFYWYRQILGQKVEFLVSFYNNEISEKSEIFDDQFSVERPDGSNFTLKIRSTKLEDSAMYFCASQGGYNSPLHFGNGTRLTVT.